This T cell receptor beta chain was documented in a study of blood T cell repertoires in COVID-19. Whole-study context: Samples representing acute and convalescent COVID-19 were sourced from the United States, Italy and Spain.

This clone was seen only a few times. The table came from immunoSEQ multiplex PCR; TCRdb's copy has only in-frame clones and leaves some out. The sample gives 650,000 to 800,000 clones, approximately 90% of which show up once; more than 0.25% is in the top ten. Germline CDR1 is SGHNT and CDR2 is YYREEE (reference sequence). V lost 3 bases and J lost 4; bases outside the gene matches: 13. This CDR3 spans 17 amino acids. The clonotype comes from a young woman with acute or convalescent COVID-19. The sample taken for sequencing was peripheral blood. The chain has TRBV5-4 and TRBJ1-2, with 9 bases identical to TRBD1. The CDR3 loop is CASSSWTGAIHRYGYTF. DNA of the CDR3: TGTGCCAGCAGCTCTTGGACAGGGGCGATCCATCGCTATGGCTACACCTTC.